This T cell receptor (beta chain) originates from a study of blood T cells in healthy people across ages. The length of the CDR3 is 14 residues. Trimming pared 3 bases from V and 4 bases from J, leaving 12 bases between. Germline V gene sequence: CDR1 LGHNA, CDR2 YSLEER. A sample-barcoded 5' primer and a J-beta primer mix were used in a second PCR of roughly 6 to 11 cycles. TCRdb re-called the 5' RACE reads through MiXCR, storing one row per CDR3 protein. The sample includes about 2 million distinct CDR3 sequences, about 50% of them seen just once. Sequenced: blood. This chain joins TRBV4-3 and TRBJ1-2, with D unclear. The receptor was derived from a woman aged 40 to 50 in good health. CDR3 in amino acids: CASSQDLQSYGYTF. The CDR3 DNA is TGCGCCAGCAGCCAGGACCTACAGTCCTATGGCTACACCTTC.